The present TCR beta chain was sequenced within a study of post-analysis software for immune sequencing data. About the study: The study covered relapsing-remitting, secondary progressive and progressive-relapsing courses of multiple sclerosis.

This clonotype was recorded a few times. What it binds is unknown. Unique-molecular-identifier-tagged TCR beta cDNA libraries were used. Yield was roughly 0.5 million cDNA molecules from around 0.96 to 9.9 million T cells. One entry per CDR3 protein results from TCRdb running MiXCR on the PCR reads. Of approximately 730,000 distinct CDR3 sequences in the sample, roughly 46% are singletons; the top ten hold roughly 5%. The CDR3 is 16 residues long. Unmatched junction bases numbered 8, after V lost 2 bases and J lost 3 bases. CDR1 is SGHVS and CDR2 is FNYEAQ in the germline V gene. Study-wide results and limits: F-measure co-clustering was strong for batch-matched samples. The five TRBV segments detected at higher frequency in patients than in controls included TRBV5-6, TRBV5-1 and TRBV20-1. Multiple sclerosis patients showed significantly lower normalized Chao1 diversity than controls did.

Sequencing was performed on blood. The chain is built from TRBV7-6 and TRBJ2-7, with 9 bases fitting TRBD1. The source is a girl aged 10-17 years with multiple sclerosis. CDR3: CASSLLAGTGHYEQYF. CDR3 coding DNA: TGTGCCAGCAGCTTATTGGCCGGGACAGGGCACTACGAGCAGTACTTC.